These 20 T cell receptor beta chains were sequenced from one sample in a study of blood T cells in healthy people across ages. Combining a sample-barcoded 5' primer with a J-beta primer mix, a second PCR ran for about 7 to 11 cycles. MiXCR, run by TCRdb on the 5' RACE reads, gives a single entry per CDR3 protein. The repertoire holds 1.4 million to 1.5 million distinct CDR3 sequences, with about 43% as singletons. The sequenced sample was blood. All receptors come from a woman between 18 and 29 years old in good health.

The chain uses TRBV6-6 and TRBJ2-4; 12 bases map to TRBD1. V gave up 6 bases and J gave up 2 bases; unmatched junction bases: 5. This CDR3 has 16 residues. Germline CDR1 MNHNY, CDR2 SVGAGI (reference sequence). The chain's CDR3 is CASRAGDRGPKNIQYF. CDR3 in DNA: TGTGCCAGCAGAGCCGGGGACAGGGGGCCCAAAAACATTCAGTACTTC.

Comments on this clonotype: The germline gene is not matched at one end of the junction; a read error may be the cause. V and J are TRBV12-3 or TRBV12-4 and TRBJ2-3; the match to TRBD2 covers 8 bases. The CDR3 has 18 amino acids. The CDR3, as DNA: TGTACCAGCAGCTTGGGACTAGTTTGGGAGGGAAGCACAGATACGCAGTATTTT. This codes for CTSSLGLVWEGSTDTQYF.

This clonotype was observed a handful of times. The chain employs TRBV20-1 and TRBJ2-7; TRBD2 matches 14 bases. Germline V lookup: CDR1 DFQATT, CDR2 SNEGSKA (reference sequence). With V trimmed by 5 bases and J by 3 bases, 3 bases remained unmatched. The CDR3 extends over 14 amino acids. DNA of the CDR3: TGCAGTGCTGGGGGGACTAGCGGGGGCTACGAGCAGTACTTC. Translated: CSAGGTSGGYEQYF.

This clonotype was found a few times. This chain connects TRBV2 to TRBJ1-4; D ambiguous. V lost 4 bases and J 0 bases, leaving 9 bases between the germline ends. Germline CDR1 is SNHLY and CDR2 is FYNNEI. The CDR3 runs 15 residues. CDR3 DNA sequence: TGTGCCAGCAGTGTCCAGCAAACAACTAATGAAAAACTGTTTTTT. Translated, it gives CASSVQQTTNEKLFF.

The chain joins TRBV4-2 to TRBJ2-6, with 9 bases lining up with TRBD1. CDR1 and CDR2 (germline): LGHNA, YNFKEQ. V shed 0 bases and J 2 bases; nucleotides not matched to a gene: 5. The CDR3 is 18 residues long. CDR3 DNA sequence: TGTGCCAGCAGCCAAGAATACACAGGGGGCCCTGGGGCCAACGTCCTGACTTTC. Encoded protein: CASSQEYTGGPGANVLTF.

The V gene is TRBV1, the J gene TRBJ2-4; no check of the table's D call, TRBD2, against the DNA was made. TRBV1 has pseudogene status. The CDR3 spans 18 residues. The CDR3 is CTSSQVGASGVAKNIQYF. CDR3 nucleotides: TGCACCAGCAGCCAAGTTGGAGCTAGCGGGGTAGCCAAAAACATTCAGTACTTC.

Details on this clonotype: Since a much larger clone is just one base distant, this may be a read error. J is TRBJ2-3 and V is TRBV4-1; TRBD2 is a possible D gene (6 bases). V dropped 2 bases and J dropped 3 bases, with 18 bases sitting between them. CDR3 length: 17 amino acids. CDR1 MGHRA and CDR2 YSYEKL come from the germline V gene. The CDR3 DNA reads as TGCGCCAGCAGCCAAAATCCCCCCGGACGGGGGACAGATACGCAGTATTTT. It is translated as CASSQNPPGRGTDTQYF.

The chain employs TRBV5-6 and TRBJ1-5; the D is unclear. Germline CDR1 is SGHDT and CDR2 is YYEEEE. V was trimmed by 0 bases and J by 9 bases, leaving 13 bases between them. CDR3 length equals 14 residues. The CDR3 nucleotides read TGTGCCAGCAGCTTGGGCGGGGAGAAGGCGCCCCAGCATTTT. Translating gives CASSLGGEKAPQHF.

The gene calls are TRBV9 and TRBJ1-1; no clear D. Trimming took off 4 bases at V and 7 bases at J, with 11 bases between the two ends. CDR1 is SGDLS, CDR2 YYNGEE, per germline. This CDR3 region has 12 residues. CDR3 amino acids: CASSLGEGEAFF. The CDR3 nucleotides are TGTGCCAGCAGCTTAGGCGAGGGTGAAGCTTTCTTT.

This clonotype was found a few times. The J gene is TRBJ2-5, the V gene TRBV7-2; D unclear. This CDR3 is built from 13 residues. V was cut by 0 bases and J by 5 bases, with 7 bases left in between. CDR1 is SGHTA, CDR2 FQGNSA, per germline. The CDR3 is CASSLAMGETQYF. CDR3 nucleotides: TGTGCCAGCAGCTTAGCGATGGGTGAGACCCAGTACTTC.

This clonotype was seen a few times. This chain uses TRBV7-2 with TRBJ1-1, with D possibly matching TRBD1 (5 bases). This CDR3 contains 15 residues. The germline V and J ends were trimmed by 1 base and 9 bases, with 18 bases remaining between them. The germline CDR1 and CDR2 sequences are SGHTA and FQGNSA. The CDR3, as DNA: TGTGCCAGCAGCTTAGGTGCGGGGCATTCCAATCAAGCTTTCTTT. Encoded protein: CASSLGAGHSNQAFF.

This clonotype was observed many times. The rearrangement joins TRBV4-2 to TRBJ1-5, with no clear D. The V end lost 0 bases, the J end lost 3 bases, and 9 bases lay between the germline ends. Germline CDR1 and CDR2: LGHNA and YNFKEQ. There are 15 residues in the CDR3. Here the CDR3 reads CASSQDMADNQPQHF. The CDR3 DNA is TGTGCCAGCAGCCAAGATATGGCGGACAATCAGCCCCAGCATTTT.

This chain joins TRBV13 and TRBJ2-7; a weak D match, TRBD1 (5 bases). Trimming took 3 bases from V and 0 from J, leaving 18 bases between them. There are 17 residues in the CDR3. Per germline, CDR1 PRHDT and CDR2 FYEKMQ (reference sequence). The chain's CDR3 is CASSLPTAGKLSYEQYF. DNA of the CDR3: TGTGCCAGCAGCTTGCCGACAGCAGGAAAACTCTCCTACGAGCAGTACTTC.

This clonotype has a handful of counts. The chain couples TRBV7-6 to TRBJ1-2, with D unresolved. Germline V gene lookup returns CDR1 SGHVS and CDR2 FNYEAQ. The CDR3 has 16 residues. V lost 4 bases to trimming and J lost 3 bases, with 18 bases between them. CDR3 DNA sequence: TGTGCCAGCAGCTCCCTAGGAATCGGCAGTGACTATGGCTACACCTTC. Residues: CASSSLGIGSDYGYTF.

This sequence joins TRBV3-1 and TRBJ2-3, with TRBD2 matching 8 bases. CDR1 is LGHDT, CDR2 YNNKEL, per germline (reference sequence). After removal of 2 bases from V and 3 bases from J, the junction contained 7 bases not matched to a gene. The CDR3 consists of 16 residues. The DNA of the CDR3 is TGTGCCAGCAGCCAACGAGCGGGGGACAAAACAGATACGCAGTATTTT. It encodes CASSQRAGDKTDTQYF.

V is TRBV4-2 and J is TRBJ1-2, with 7 bases fitting TRBD1. CDR1 LGHNA and CDR2 YNFKEQ come from the germline V gene. Trimming cost V 0 bases and J 4 bases; bases outside gene matches: 2. The CDR3 consists of 14 residues. CDR3 residues: CASSQETGSYGYTF. For the CDR3, the DNA is TGTGCCAGCAGCCAAGAGACAGGGAGCTATGGCTACACCTTC.

This chain joins TRBV20-1 and TRBJ2-7; 7 bases map to TRBD1. The CDR3 contains 13 residues. J lost 2 bases, V lost 4 bases, and 5 bases had no gene match. Per germline, CDR1 DFQATT and CDR2 SNEGSKA (reference sequence). The CDR3 nucleotides are TGCAGTGCTACCCGGGACAGAGCCTACGAGCAGTACTTC. It translates to CSATRDRAYEQYF.

This clonotype was counted between two and nine times. The chain combines TRBV12-3 or TRBV12-4 with TRBJ2-7; the match to TRBD2 covers 9 bases. The CDR3 is 15 amino acids. V lost 4 bases and J lost 0; bases outside the gene matches: 4. CDR3 sequence: CASSSLGLASYEQYF. CDR3 DNA: TGTGCCAGCAGTTCCTTGGGACTAGCCTCCTACGAGCAGTACTTC.

This clonotype has only a few counts. The V and J genes are TRBV27 and TRBJ1-2; a weak D match, TRBD1 (5 bases). The CDR3 extends over 14 amino acids. The germline CDR1 and CDR2 sequences are MNHEY and SMNVEV (reference sequence). Trimming shortened V by 7 bases and J by 7 bases, and 19 bases separated the two germline ends. The CDR3 loop is CASKEGENWGGYTF. Here the CDR3 DNA reads TGTGCCAGCAAAGAAGGGGAGAACTGGGGTGGCTACACCTTC.

The genes are TRBV20-1 and TRBJ2-7, with D maybe TRBD2 (6 bases). This CDR3 spans 11 amino acids. Germline loops: CDR1 DFQATT, CDR2 SNEGSKA (reference sequence). Trimming took 7 bases from V and 3 from J, leaving 10 bases between them. CDR3 sequence: CSVGGIYEQYF. CDR3 DNA sequence: TGCAGTGTCGGCGGGATCTACGAGCAGTACTTC.